The 15 T cell receptor beta chains below all came from one sample that was sequenced in a study of post-analysis software for immune sequencing data. Study-wide results and limits: Patients carried several TRBV segments more frequently than controls did, and TRBV5-6, TRBV5-1 and TRBV20-1 were among them.

No antigen has been assigned to these receptors. cDNA libraries for TCR beta contained unique molecular identifiers. TCRdb re-called the PCR reads with MiXCR, one entry per CDR3 protein. This table has 450,000 to 650,000 distinct CDR3 sequences, around 44% appearing once. The sequenced sample consisted of blood. The receptors come from a girl between 10 and 17 years old with multiple sclerosis.

The chain employs TRBV27 and TRBJ2-7; D assignment may be TRBD1 or TRBD2 (5 bases each). The germline V gene has CDR1 MNHEY and CDR2 SMNVEV (reference sequence). The ends were cut back, 5 bases at V and 2 bases at J, with 19 bases in the middle. The CDR3 length is 16 residues. For the CDR3, the DNA is TGTGCCAGCAGTACATCTAGGGGAGTGGGAACCTACGAGCAGTACTTC. Amino acids: CASSTSRGVGTYEQYF.

This chain connects TRBV20-1 to TRBJ2-5; D remains ambiguous. V lost 0 bases and J 3 bases, leaving 14 bases between the germline ends. The CDR3 sequence is 15 residues long. Per germline, CDR1 DFQATT and CDR2 SNEGSKA (reference sequence). The CDR3 sequence: CSAREGIAQKETQYF. CDR3 bases: TGCAGTGCTAGAGAAGGCATAGCACAAAAAGAGACCCAGTACTTC.

This clonotype occurred a few times. The chain uses TRBV12-3 or TRBV12-4 and TRBJ1-2; no clear D gene. V was cut by 3 bases and J by 0 bases, with 8 bases left in between. The CDR3 sequence is 14 residues long. This CDR3 is CASSFKAPNYGYTF. CDR3 DNA sequence: TGTGCCAGCAGTTTCAAGGCCCCTAACTATGGCTACACCTTC.

In this sample, this clonotype turned up a few times. The rearrangement links TRBV29-1 to TRBJ2-5; 8 nucleotides agree with TRBD1. In germline, CDR1 is SQVTM, CDR2 ANQGSEA. The J segment lost 2 bases and the V segment lost 7 bases, leaving 9 bases of the junction unmatched. The CDR3 runs to 14 residues. CDR3 nucleotides: TGCAGCGCAACAACCGGGACAGGACAAGAGACCCAGTACTTC. Translated: CSATTGTGQETQYF.

V is TRBV5-1 and J is TRBJ1-1; TRBD1 is a possible D gene (6 bases). The CDR3 has 16 amino acids. Germline CDR1 is SGHRS and CDR2 is YFSETQ. Trimming left V 5 bases short and J 0 bases short, with 17 bases between. The CDR3 here is CASRTGAGGMNTEAFF. The CDR3 nucleotides read TGCGCCAGCAGGACGGGGGCAGGTGGGATGAACACTGAAGCTTTCTTT.

The rearrangement uses TRBV14 and TRBJ2-5; 7 positions agree with TRBD1. Germline V gene data show CDR1 as SGHDN and CDR2 as FVKESK. The CDR3 runs to 16 residues. V shed 4 bases, J shed 11 bases, and the junction held 19 bases outside the gene matches. CDR3 bases: TGTGCCAGCAGCCCTGGAACAGGGGCCACTACGAGGGAGCAGTACTTC. Amino acids: CASSPGTGATTREQYF.

This clonotype showed up many times. The genes are TRBV5-1 and TRBJ2-5; 9 nucleotides match TRBD1. This CDR3 region has 17 residues. After removal of 4 bases from V and 2 bases from J, the junction contained 12 bases not matched to a gene. Germline V gives CDR1 SGHRS, CDR2 YFSETQ. CDR3 amino acids: CASSPIITGGGQETQYF. CDR3 sequence (DNA): TGCGCCAGCAGCCCTATTATTACAGGGGGCGGACAAGAGACCCAGTACTTC.

This clonotype was found a few times. Compared with germline, one end of the junction differs, possibly owing to a read error. J is TRBJ1-1 and V is TRBV5-1; D ambiguous. This CDR3 has 13 residues. Germline V lookup: CDR1 SGHRS, CDR2 YFSETQ. DNA of the CDR3: TGTGCCAGCAGCTTAGAACGGGGCACTGAAGCTTTCTTT. It yields the protein CASSLERGTEAFF.

This chain uses TRBV12-3 or TRBV12-4 with TRBJ1-1, with D unclear. This CDR3 is built from 13 residues. Trimming shortened V by 8 bases and J by 3 bases, and 13 bases separated the two germline ends. The CDR3 here is CASGTSGDTEAFF. Written as DNA, the CDR3 is TGTGCCAGCGGAACGAGTGGGGACACTGAAGCTTTCTTT.

This chain joins TRBV4-1 and TRBJ1-4; D remains unclear. This CDR3 contains 14 residues. Between the trimmed V and J ends, which lost 6 bases and 0 bases, there was a span of 8 bases. Germline CDR1 reads MGHRA; CDR2 reads YSYEKL. This chain's CDR3 is CASRRPATNEKLFF. The CDR3 nucleotides read TGCGCCAGCAGGCGCCCTGCAACTAATGAAAAACTGTTTTTT.

This clonotype was observed a few times. The chain has TRBV7-2 and TRBJ2-3; D not certain. CDR3 length: 12 amino acids. V was cut by 4 bases and J by 2 bases, with 4 bases left in between. The germline V gene encodes CDR1 SGHTA and CDR2 FQGNSA. The CDR3: CASSSHTDTQYF. CDR3 sequence (DNA): TGTGCCAGCAGCTCCCACACAGATACGCAGTATTTT.

The rearrangement joins TRBV10-3 to TRBJ1-5; no reliable D call. V was trimmed by 0 bases and J by 11 bases, leaving 11 bases between them. The germline V gene encodes CDR1 ENHRY and CDR2 SYGVKD. The CDR3 has 13 amino acids. The CDR3 here is CAISESRDGTQHF. In DNA form, the CDR3 reads TGTGCCATCAGTGAGTCGCGAGACGGGACCCAGCATTTT.

The V gene is TRBV7-3, the J gene TRBJ2-1; 7 nucleotides align to TRBD2. Germline CDR1 is SGHTA and CDR2 is FQGTGA. The length of the CDR3 is 15 residues. With V trimmed by 2 bases and J by 7 bases, 8 bases remained unmatched. CDR3 region: CASSLWQGGLNEQFF. The CDR3 DNA reads TGTGCCAGCAGCTTATGGCAGGGAGGGTTGAATGAGCAGTTCTTC. Looking up the rest from reference TRBV7-3 and TRBJ2-1 gives the full variable domain: GAGVSQTPSNKVTEKGKYVELRCDPISGHTALYWYRQSLGQGPEFLIYFQGTGAADDSGLPNDRFFAVRPEGSVSTLKIQRTERGDSAVYLCASSLWQGGLNEQFFGPGTRLTVL.

The chain links TRBV7-2 to TRBJ2-1; tentatively, D is TRBD2 (7 bases). Looked up from germline, CDR1 is SGHTA and CDR2 is FQGNSA. The ends were cut back, 5 bases at V and 0 bases at J, with 17 bases in the middle. The CDR3 extends over 17 amino acids. CDR3 nucleotide sequence: TGTGCCAGCAGCCCAAGGGGGGGCCCCAGCTCCTACAATGAGCAGTTCTTC. It encodes CASSPRGGPSSYNEQFF.

This clonotype was detected only a few times. The gene calls are TRBV10-3 and TRBJ2-1, with unresolved D. The CDR3 consists of 13 residues. The V and J ends lost 10 bases and 3 bases respectively, with 13 bases between them. In germline, CDR1 is ENHRY, CDR2 SYGVKD. CDR3 sequence reads: CATYQRDYNEQFF. As DNA, the CDR3 is TGTGCCACCTACCAAAGAGACTACAATGAGCAGTTCTTC.